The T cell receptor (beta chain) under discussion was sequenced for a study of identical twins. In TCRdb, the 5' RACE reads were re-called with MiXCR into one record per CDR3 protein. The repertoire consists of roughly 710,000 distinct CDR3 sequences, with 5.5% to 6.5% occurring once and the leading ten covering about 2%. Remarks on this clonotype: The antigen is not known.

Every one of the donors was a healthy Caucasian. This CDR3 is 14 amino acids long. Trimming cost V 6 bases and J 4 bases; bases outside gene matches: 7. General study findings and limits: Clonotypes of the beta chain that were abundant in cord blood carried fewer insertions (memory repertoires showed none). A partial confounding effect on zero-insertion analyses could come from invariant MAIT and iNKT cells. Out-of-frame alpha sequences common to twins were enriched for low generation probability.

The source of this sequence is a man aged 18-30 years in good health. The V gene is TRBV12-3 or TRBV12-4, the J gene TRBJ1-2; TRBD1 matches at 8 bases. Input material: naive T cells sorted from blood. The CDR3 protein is CASRPTGATYGYTF. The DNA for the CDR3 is TGTGCCAGCAGGCCGACAGGGGCCACCTATGGCTACACCTTC.